The next 30 T cell receptor beta chains were all read from a single sample in a study of CD8 T cells in ankylosing spondylitis. A single record per CDR3 protein comes from TCRdb applying MiXCR to the 5' RACE reads. This table has 350,000 or so distinct CDR3 sequences, roughly 14% appearing once. The sequenced material came from blood, either unsorted or a sorted T cell fraction (not recorded which). The receptor set was obtained from a male donor with ankylosing spondylitis or in good health (not recorded which).

This chain links TRBV2 with TRBJ2-3; D may be TRBD1 or TRBD2 (6 bases each). Looked up from germline, CDR1 is SNHLY and CDR2 is FYNNEI. The CDR3 is 16 residues long. V was clipped by 2 bases and J by 2 bases, with 14 bases between them. The chain's CDR3 is CASSESKGGNTDTQYF. The CDR3 DNA reads as TGTGCCAGCAGTGAATCGAAGGGGGGTAACACAGATACGCAGTATTTT. The variable domain in full, completed from reference TRBV2 and TRBJ2-3, reads EPEVTQTPSHQVTQMGQEVILRCVPISNHLYFYWYRQILGQKVEFLVSFYNNEISEKSEIFDDQFSVERPDGSNFTLKIRSTKLEDSAMYFCASSESKGGNTDTQYFGPGTRLTVL.

Only a few counts were recorded for this clonotype. V usage is TRBV19 and J usage is TRBJ1-2, with D maybe TRBD1 (6 bases). Trimming left V 7 bases short and J 3 bases short, with 12 bases between. The germline CDR1 and CDR2 sequences are LNHDA and SQIVND (reference sequence). The CDR3 is 13 amino acids. This CDR3 is CASIGDTHYGYTF. The CDR3 nucleotides read TGTGCCAGTATAGGGGACACCCACTATGGCTACACCTTC. The complete variable domain, with remaining parts taken from reference TRBV19 and TRBJ1-2, reads DGGITQSPKYLFRKEGQNVTLSCEQNLNHDAMYWYRQDPGQGLRLIYYSQIVNDFQKGDIAEGYSVSREKKESFPLTVTSAQKNPTAFYLCASIGDTHYGYTFGSGTRLTVV.

V and J are TRBV3-1 and TRBJ2-7; TRBD2 might be the D (5 bases). Germline CDR1 is LGHDT and CDR2 is YNNKEL (reference sequence). The CDR3 extends over 15 amino acids. The V end lost 3 bases, the J end lost 2 bases, and 14 bases lay between the germline ends. The CDR3 spells CASSHLGKRTYEQYF. The CDR3 coding sequence is TGTGCCAGCAGCCACCTAGGGAAGCGGACCTACGAGCAGTACTTC.

There are many counts of this clonotype. This chain links TRBV29-1 with TRBJ2-1; D not certain. Germline V gene lookup returns CDR1 SQVTM and CDR2 ANQGSEA. This CDR3 is 14 amino acids long. V shed 3 bases and J shed 0 bases, with 9 bases lying between them. CDR3 in amino acids: CSVEVYSSYNEQFF. CDR3 coding DNA: TGCAGCGTTGAGGTTTACAGCTCCTACAATGAGCAGTTCTTC.

This chain connects TRBV5-1 to TRBJ2-1, with 7 bases identical to TRBD1. CDR1 and CDR2 from the germline V gene are SGHRS and YFSETQ. This CDR3 contains 15 residues. V lost 0 bases to trimming and J lost 2 bases; unmatched junction nucleotides: 2. The CDR3 sequence is CASSLEQGTYNEQFF. CDR3 DNA: TGCGCCAGCAGCTTGGAACAGGGGACCTACAATGAGCAGTTCTTC.

The CDR3 protein is CASSLLLTVHSYEQYF. The CDR3 DNA sequence: TGTGCCAGCAGCCTCCTTTTGACAGTCCACTCCTACGAGCAGTACTTC. The chain combines TRBV2 with TRBJ2-7; the D gene is possibly TRBD1 (5 bases). The CDR3 has 16 residues. CDR1 is SNHLY, CDR2 FYNNEI, per germline. V lost 6 bases and J lost 0, with 18 bases in between.

CDR3 in amino acids: CSVGPDGNEKLFF. The CDR3, as DNA: TGCAGCGTTGGCCCCGACGGCAATGAAAAACTGTTTTTT. The chain uses TRBV29-1 and TRBJ1-4; unclear D gene. The germline V gene encodes CDR1 SQVTM and CDR2 ANQGSEA. CDR3 length equals 13 residues. V lost 4 bases and J 5 bases, leaving 11 bases between the germline ends.

This clonotype was counted a few times. This rearrangement joins TRBV6-5 to TRBJ2-7; D may be TRBD1 (6 bases). CDR1 and CDR2 from the germline V gene are MNHEY and SVGAGI. Trimming pared 2 bases from V and 7 bases from J, leaving 6 bases between. The CDR3 covers 11 residues. DNA for the CDR3: TGTGCCAGCAGTTACAGGGGGGAGCAGTACTTC. Translation gives CASSYRGEQYF.

A note on this clonotype: The CDR3 end shows no conserved phenylalanine or tryptophan, and so a read error is likely. This chain links TRBV6-2 or TRBV6-3 with TRBJ1-2; D remains unclear. Germline CDR1 MNHEY, CDR2 SVGEGT. The CDR3 spans 13 residues. The germline V and J ends were trimmed by 2 bases and 8 bases, with 12 bases remaining between them. The CDR3 bases are TGTGCCAGCAGTTACACAGCACCCTCCGGCTACACCGTC. It encodes CASSYTAPSGYTV.

J is TRBJ1-2 and V is TRBV29-1; TRBD1 aligns across 8 bases. Unmatched junction bases numbered 7, after V lost 0 bases and J lost 7 bases. The CDR3 has 14 amino acids. In germline, CDR1 is SQVTM, CDR2 ANQGSEA. The CDR3 is CSVEEAQGAIGYTF. The DNA for the CDR3 is TGCAGCGTTGAAGAGGCGCAGGGGGCTATTGGCTACACCTTC.

This rearrangement joins TRBV7-8 to TRBJ1-1; tentative D call: TRBD1 (5 bases). The germline V gene has CDR1 SGHVS and CDR2 FQNEAQ. The CDR3 is 14 amino acids. V gave up 5 bases and J gave up 10 bases, with 20 bases separating them. The DNA of the CDR3 is TGTGCCAGCAGCCCAAGGGGCAGGCAACAAGGAGCTTTCTTT. It specifies CASSPRGRQQGAFF.

This clonotype has a count of ten or more. The J gene is TRBJ1-1, the V gene TRBV5-1; possible D gene TRBD1, 5 bases. The ends were cut back, 0 bases at V and 0 bases at J, with 6 bases in the middle. Germline values: CDR1 SGHRS, CDR2 YFSETQ. This CDR3 region has 14 residues. CDR3 sequence: CASSLEGVNTEAFF. CDR3 DNA: TGCGCCAGCAGCTTGGAAGGGGTGAACACTGAAGCTTTCTTT.

This clonotype counts as medium-sized. The rearrangement uses TRBV5-5 and TRBJ1-2, with 7 bases that match TRBD1. The length of the CDR3 is 13 residues. The V segment lost 5 bases and the J segment 3 bases; nucleotides outside the gene matches: 4. Germline CDR1 and CDR2: SGHKS and YYEKEE (reference sequence). CDR3 residues: CASRPTGYYGYTF. The CDR3 bases are TGTGCCAGCAGACCGACAGGGTACTATGGCTACACCTTC. The whole variable domain, filled in from reference TRBV5-5 and TRBJ1-2, reads DAGVTQSPTHLIKTRGQQVTLRCSPISGHKSVSWYQQVLGQGPQFIFQYYEKEERGRGNFPDRFSARQFPNYSSELNVNALLLGDSALYLCASRPTGYYGYTFGSGTRLTVV.

This clonotype has ten or more counts. The chain is built from TRBV12-3 or TRBV12-4 and TRBJ1-1, with D uncertain. V was pared by 4 bases and J by 2 bases, with 8 bases between. The CDR3 runs to 13 residues. CDR3 amino acids: CASSSRENTEAFF. The DNA of the CDR3 is TGTGCCAGCAGTTCCAGAGAAAACACTGAAGCTTTCTTT.

This clonotype was picked up a small number of times. The chain carries TRBV7-2 and TRBJ1-1; D may be TRBD1 (5 bases). This CDR3 has 14 amino acids. V lost 2 bases and J 5 bases, leaving 12 bases between the germline ends. The germline CDR1 and CDR2 sequences are SGHTA and FQGNSA. This CDR3 is CASSLSDRPTEAFF. CDR3 in DNA: TGTGCCAGCAGCTTAAGCGACAGACCAACTGAAGCTTTCTTT.

In its sample, this clonotype was seen a few times. The V and J genes are TRBV12-3 or TRBV12-4 and TRBJ2-7; TRBD2 aligns across 9 bases. The CDR3 runs to 14 residues. J lost 9 bases, V lost 7 bases, and 13 bases had no gene match. The CDR3 nucleotides read TGTGCCAGCACCTCCGGGACTAGCTATCGGGGGCAGTACTTC. Translating it yields CASTSGTSYRGQYF.

This clonotype was recorded a few times. The chain employs TRBV7-2 and TRBJ2-3; D is uncertain. Germline-derived CDR1 and CDR2 are SGHTA and FQGNSA. Trimming took 5 bases from V and 7 from J, leaving 10 bases between them. CDR3 length: 12 amino acids. The CDR3 DNA is TGTGCCAGCAGCCCGAGCATGAATACGCAGTATTTT. Its protein product is CASSPSMNTQYF.

This clonotype was seen a few times. The chain carries TRBV10-2 and TRBJ2-3, with TRBD2 matching 10 bases. The ends lost 6 bases at V and 1 base at J; junction bases unmatched: 7. The CDR3 has 16 residues. CDR1 and CDR2 (germline): WSHSY, SAAADI. This chain's CDR3 is CASRPHLAGGTDTQYF. CDR3 bases: TGCGCCAGCAGGCCCCACCTAGCGGGGGGCACAGATACGCAGTATTTT.

This clonotype was detected a few times. The gene calls are TRBV12-3 or TRBV12-4 and TRBJ1-1, with unresolved D. V gave up 5 bases and J gave up 11 bases, with 15 bases separating them. CDR3 length: 12 residues. DNA of the CDR3: TGTGCCAGCAGTCCCGAGCCGGGTCGGGCTTTCTTT. This sequence encodes CASSPEPGRAFF.

This clonotype was recorded many times. This chain joins TRBV4-1 and TRBJ1-1; tentative D call: TRBD1 (5 bases). Germline CDR1 MGHRA, CDR2 YSYEKL. Trimming cost V 1 base and J 3 bases, with 15 bases left between them. This CDR3 has 16 amino acids. This CDR3 is CASSQGVQGGYTEAFF. The CDR3 nucleotides read TGCGCCAGCAGCCAAGGCGTGCAGGGCGGGTACACTGAAGCTTTCTTT.

This clonotype has just a few counts. Here the CDR3 DNA reads TGTGCCAGCACCCCATCTACCCAGGGTTCCTACGAGCAGTACTTC. This translates into CASTPSTQGSYEQYF. The chain joins TRBV27 to TRBJ2-7, with D maybe TRBD1 (5 bases). This CDR3 comprises 15 residues. V was shortened by 7 bases and J by 1 base, with 17 bases between the two germline ends. CDR1 is MNHEY and CDR2 is SMNVEV in the germline V gene (reference sequence).

This clonotype has more than one count but fewer than ten. The V call is TRBV7-6, the J call TRBJ2-7; TRBD2 matches at 8 bases. V gave up 5 bases and J gave up 9 bases; unmatched junction bases: 12. The CDR3 length is 14 residues. In germline, CDR1 is SGHVS, CDR2 FNYEAQ. CDR3: CASSLEAGEGRQYF. CDR3 coding DNA: TGTGCCAGCAGCCTTGAAGCGGGAGAAGGGCGGCAGTACTTC.

This clonotype was seen only a few times. V is TRBV30 and J is TRBJ2-7, with 11 nucleotides matching TRBD2. Germline V CDR1 and CDR2: GTSNPN, SVGIG (reference sequence). This CDR3 is 13 amino acids long. V was clipped by 4 bases and J by 2 bases; unmatched bases: 1. CDR3 amino acids: CAWTLAGAYEQYF. CDR3 in DNA: TGTGCCTGGACACTAGCGGGAGCCTACGAGCAGTACTTC. Based on the CDR3 plus reference TRBV30 and TRBJ2-7, the full variable domain is SQTIHQWPATLVQPVGSPLSLECTVEGTSNPNLYWYRQAAGRGLQLLFYSVGIGQISSEVPQNLSASRPQDRQFILSSKKLLLSDSGFYLCAWTLAGAYEQYFGPGTRLTVT.

This clonotype appeared a few times. The rearrangement uses TRBV27 and TRBJ2-7; the D is unclear. This CDR3 is built from 14 residues. The germline gives CDR1 MNHEY, CDR2 SMNVEV (reference sequence). The V gene lost 4 bases and the J gene lost 7 bases, with 17 bases spanning the gap. In DNA, the CDR3 is TGTGCCAGCAGTTCCCGGGTCCCTATCGGGGAGCAGTACTTC. It codes for CASSSRVPIGEQYF.

This clonotype showed up many times. This chain links TRBV12-3 or TRBV12-4 with TRBJ2-1, with a tentative D call TRBD2 (7 bases). Trimming pared 5 bases from V and 10 bases from J, leaving 9 bases between. There are 11 residues in the CDR3. Here the CDR3 DNA reads TGTGCCAGCAGTCGCGGGGGCGAGCAGTTCTTC. This codes for CASSRGGEQFF.

This clonotype was counted ten times or more. J is TRBJ2-3 and V is TRBV4-1; 7 nucleotides match TRBD2. Trimming took 4 bases from V and 2 from J; bases not matched to a gene: 6. Germline CDR1 reads MGHRA; CDR2 reads YSYEKL. The CDR3 totals 15 residues. CDR3 amino acids: CASSRLGGDTDTQYF. In DNA form, the CDR3 reads TGCGCCAGCAGCCGACTGGGGGGGGACACAGATACGCAGTATTTT.

This clonotype was observed a few times. This chain uses TRBV7-8 with TRBJ2-5, with 9 bases lining up with TRBD2. Looked up from germline, CDR1 is SGHVS and CDR2 is FQNEAQ. V trimming: 3 bases; J trimming: 4 bases; junction bases outside the gene matches: 9. CDR3 length: 16 amino acids. This chain's CDR3 is CASSFQASGMGETQYF. Written as DNA, the CDR3 is TGTGCCAGCAGCTTTCAGGCTAGCGGGATGGGAGAGACCCAGTACTTC.

J is TRBJ2-3 and V is TRBV7-9; D is unclear. CDR1 is SEHNR and CDR2 is FQNEAQ in the germline V gene (reference sequence). V dropped 5 bases and J dropped 5 bases, with 11 bases sitting between them. This CDR3 is 13 amino acids long. CDR3 sequence: CASSQRLVDTQYF. The DNA for the CDR3 is TGTGCCAGCAGCCAGCGACTCGTAGATACGCAGTATTTT. Based on the CDR3 plus reference TRBV7-9 and TRBJ2-3, the full variable domain is DTGVSQNPRHKITKRGQNVTFRCDPISEHNRLYWYRQTLGQGPEFLTYFQNEAQLEKSRLLSDRFSAERPKGSFSTLEIQRTEQGDSAMYLCASSQRLVDTQYFGPGTRLTVL.

There are a few counts of this clonotype. The chain uses TRBV7-2 and TRBJ1-3; tentative D call: TRBD1 (6 bases). CDR3 size: 16 residues. V was cut by 6 bases and J by 8 bases, with 23 bases left in between. Germline V gene data show CDR1 as SGHTA and CDR2 as FQGNSA. CDR3 sequence (DNA): TGTGCCAGCAGACTACCAGGGGAGACAGATCGCGACACCATATATTTT. Its protein product is CASRLPGETDRDTIYF.

To note about this clonotype: Being one base from a much bigger clone, this may be a read error. The CDR3 protein is CASSELAATGELFF. Written as DNA, the CDR3 is TGTGCCAGCAGTGAACTAGCGGCCACCGGGGAGCTGTTTTTT. The chain couples TRBV6-1 to TRBJ2-2, with 7 bases identical to TRBD2. The CDR3 is 14 amino acids. V gave up 2 bases and J gave up 4 bases; unmatched junction bases: 1. Per germline, CDR1 MNHNS and CDR2 SASEGT.